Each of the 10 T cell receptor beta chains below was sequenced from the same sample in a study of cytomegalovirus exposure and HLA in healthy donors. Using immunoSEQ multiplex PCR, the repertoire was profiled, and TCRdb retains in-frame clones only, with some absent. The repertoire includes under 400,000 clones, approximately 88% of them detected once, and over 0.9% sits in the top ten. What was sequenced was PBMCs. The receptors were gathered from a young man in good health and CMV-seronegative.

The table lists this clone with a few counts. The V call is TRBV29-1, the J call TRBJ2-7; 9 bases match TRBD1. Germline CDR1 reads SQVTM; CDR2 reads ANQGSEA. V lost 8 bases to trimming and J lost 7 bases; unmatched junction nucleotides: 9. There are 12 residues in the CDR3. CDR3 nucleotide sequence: TGCAGCATCCGGGACAGGGTGCGTGAGCAGTACTTC. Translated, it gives CSIRDRVREQYF.

For the CDR3, the DNA is TGTGCCAGTAGTATAGGCCGGGGGATGGGCACAGATACGCAGTATTTT. Protein sequence: CASSIGRGMGTDTQYF. The V and J genes are TRBV19 and TRBJ2-3; D possibly corresponds to TRBD2 (6 bases). Trimming cost V 1 base and J 1 base, with 12 bases left between them. The CDR3 spans 16 residues. CDR1 is LNHDA and CDR2 is SQIVND in the germline V gene (reference sequence). Based on the CDR3 plus reference TRBV19 and TRBJ2-3, the full variable domain is DGGITQSPKYLFRKEGQNVTLSCEQNLNHDAMYWYRQDPGQGLRLIYYSQIVNDFQKGDIAEGYSVSREKKESFPLTVTSAQKNPTAFYLCASSIGRGMGTDTQYFGPGTRLTVL.

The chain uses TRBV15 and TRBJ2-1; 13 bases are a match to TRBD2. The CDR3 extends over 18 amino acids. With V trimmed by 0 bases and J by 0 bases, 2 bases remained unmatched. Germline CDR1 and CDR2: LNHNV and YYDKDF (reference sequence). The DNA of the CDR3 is TGTGCCACCAGCAGAGATCGGACTAGCGGGGGCTCCTACAATGAGCAGTTCTTC. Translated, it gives CATSRDRTSGGSYNEQFF.

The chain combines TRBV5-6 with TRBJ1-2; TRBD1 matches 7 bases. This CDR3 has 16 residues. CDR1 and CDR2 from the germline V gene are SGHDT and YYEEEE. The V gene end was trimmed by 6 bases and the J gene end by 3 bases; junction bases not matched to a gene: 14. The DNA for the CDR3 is TGTGCCAGCACCCGCAGGCCTAGGGGGCTGGACTATGGCTACACCTTC. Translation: CASTRRPRGLDYGYTF. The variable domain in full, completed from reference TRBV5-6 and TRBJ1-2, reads DAGVTQSPTHLIKTRGQQVTLRCSPKSGHDTVSWYQQALGQGPQFIFQYYEEEERQRGNFPDRFSGHQFPNYSSELNVNALLLGDSALYLCASTRRPRGLDYGYTFGSGTRLTVV.

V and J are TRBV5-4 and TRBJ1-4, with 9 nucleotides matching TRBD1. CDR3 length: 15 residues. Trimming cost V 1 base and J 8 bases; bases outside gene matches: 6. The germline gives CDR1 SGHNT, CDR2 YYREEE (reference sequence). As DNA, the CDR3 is TGTGCCAGCAGCTTGCGAACAGGGGGCCGCGAAAAACTGTTTTTT. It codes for CASSLRTGGREKLFF.

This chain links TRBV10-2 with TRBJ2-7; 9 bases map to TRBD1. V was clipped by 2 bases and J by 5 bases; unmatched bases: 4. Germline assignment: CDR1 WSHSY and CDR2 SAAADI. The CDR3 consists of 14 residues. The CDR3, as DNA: TGCGCCAGCAGTGAGGGACAGGGGTCCCACGAGCAGTACTTC. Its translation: CASSEGQGSHEQYF.

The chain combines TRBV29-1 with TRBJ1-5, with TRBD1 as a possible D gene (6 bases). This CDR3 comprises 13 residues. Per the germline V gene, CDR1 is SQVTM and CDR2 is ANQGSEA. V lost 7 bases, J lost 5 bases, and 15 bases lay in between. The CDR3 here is CSARGRGDQPQHF. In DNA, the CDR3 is TGCAGCGCTCGGGGGAGGGGGGATCAGCCCCAGCATTTT.

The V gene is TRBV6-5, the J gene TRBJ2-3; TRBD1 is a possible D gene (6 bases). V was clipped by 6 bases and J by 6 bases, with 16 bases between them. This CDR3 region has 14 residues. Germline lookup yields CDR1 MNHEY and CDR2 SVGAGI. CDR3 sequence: CASSLRGRADTQYF. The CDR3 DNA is TGTGCCAGCAGCCTCAGGGGAAGGGCCGATACGCAGTATTTT.

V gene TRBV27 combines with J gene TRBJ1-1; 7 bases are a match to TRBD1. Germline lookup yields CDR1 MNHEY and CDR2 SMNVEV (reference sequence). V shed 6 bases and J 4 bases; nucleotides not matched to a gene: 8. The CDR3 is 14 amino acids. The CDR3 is CASSHKGAITEAFF. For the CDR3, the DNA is TGTGCCAGCAGCCATAAGGGGGCGATCACTGAAGCTTTCTTT.

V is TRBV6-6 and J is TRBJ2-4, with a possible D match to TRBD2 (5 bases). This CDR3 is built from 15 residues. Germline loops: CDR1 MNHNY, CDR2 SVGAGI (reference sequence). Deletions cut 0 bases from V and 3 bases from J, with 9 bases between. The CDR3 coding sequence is TGTGCCAGCAGTTACTCGGGGAGTGACAAAAACATTCAGTACTTC. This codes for CASSYSGSDKNIQYF.